This T cell receptor beta chain stems from a study of immune evolution from preneoplasia to lung adenocarcinoma. The study, taken as a whole, reports: Highest clonality occurred in KRAS-mutant, not EGFR-mutant or double wild-type, nodules.

The germline V gene has CDR1 SGHVS and CDR2 FNYEAQ. Trimming took off 5 bases at V and 6 bases at J, with 14 bases between the two ends. This CDR3 has 14 residues. Measured with immunoSEQ multiplex PCR; TCRdb has only the in-frame clones, and not every one. The sample includes thousands of clones, around 80% of them seen just once. In its sample, this clone ranks as large. As yet, its antigen is unknown. The sequence came from a person in their sixties with lung adenocarcinoma. The V gene is TRBV7-6, the J gene TRBJ2-1; the D is unclear. The specimen was FFPE invasive lung adenocarcinoma tissue. CDR3 sequence (DNA): TGTGCCAGCAGCCAAAGGACGGACGTCAATGAGCAGTTCTTC. It is translated as CASSQRTDVNEQFF. The complete variable domain, with remaining parts taken from reference TRBV7-6 and TRBJ2-1, reads GAGVSQSPRYKVTKRGQDVALRCDPISGHVSLYWYRQALGQGPEFLTYFNYEAQQDKSGLPNDRFSAERPEGSISTLTIQRTEQRDSAMYRCASSQRTDVNEQFFGPGTRLTVL.